This TCR beta chain was identified during a study of beta chain features in type 1 diabetes. Regarding the study as a whole: cDNA sequencing could over-represent cells with high TCR expression. In every one of the four CD4+ subsets, TCRB CDR3s were moderately but significantly shorter in Type 1 diabetes patients.

Every isolated RNA sample was fully reverse transcribed, so sequencing captured expressed TCRB transcripts. Repertoires were generated with immunoSEQ multiplex PCR, while TCRdb's copy carries only in-frame clones and drops some. This sample has around 300,000 clones, with approximately 16% found just once. This clone was detected only a few times. The antigen remains undetermined. Trimming cost V 2 bases and J 0 bases, with 17 bases left between them. There are 18 residues in the CDR3. Germline assignment: CDR1 MGHRA and CDR2 YSYEKL. The source material was naive CD4+ T cells from blood. This sequence was found in a man younger than 35 with type 1 diabetes. V usage is TRBV4-1 and J usage is TRBJ2-4, with D perhaps TRBD2 (6 bases). This CDR3 reads CASSQRGITWEAKNIQYF. CDR3 DNA: TGCGCCAGCAGCCAACGGGGGATAACATGGGAAGCCAAAAACATTCAGTACTTC.